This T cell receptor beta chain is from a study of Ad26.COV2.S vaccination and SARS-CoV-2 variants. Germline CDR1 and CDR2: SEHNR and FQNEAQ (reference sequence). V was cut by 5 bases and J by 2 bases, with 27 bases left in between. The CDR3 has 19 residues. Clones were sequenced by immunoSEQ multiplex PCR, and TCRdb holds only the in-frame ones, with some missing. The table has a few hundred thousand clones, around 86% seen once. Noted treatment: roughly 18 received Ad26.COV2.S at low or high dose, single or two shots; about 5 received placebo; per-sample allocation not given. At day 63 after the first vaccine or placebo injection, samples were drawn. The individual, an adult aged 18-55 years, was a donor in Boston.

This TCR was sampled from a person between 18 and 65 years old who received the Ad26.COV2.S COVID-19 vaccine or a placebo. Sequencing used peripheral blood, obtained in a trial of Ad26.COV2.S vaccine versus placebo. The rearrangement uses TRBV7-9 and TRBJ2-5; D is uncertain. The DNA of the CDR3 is TGTGCCAGCAGCCCACCACGGGCCGCAAACGGCCCGGCACAAGAGACCCAGTACTTC. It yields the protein CASSPPRAANGPAQETQYF.